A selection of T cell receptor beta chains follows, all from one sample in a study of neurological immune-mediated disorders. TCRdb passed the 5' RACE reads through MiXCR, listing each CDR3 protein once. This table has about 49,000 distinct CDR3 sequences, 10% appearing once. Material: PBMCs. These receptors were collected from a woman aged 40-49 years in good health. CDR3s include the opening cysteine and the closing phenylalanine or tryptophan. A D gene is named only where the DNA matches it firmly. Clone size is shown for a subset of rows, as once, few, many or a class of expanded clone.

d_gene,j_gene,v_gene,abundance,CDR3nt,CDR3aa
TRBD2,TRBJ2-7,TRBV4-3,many,TGCGCCAGCAGCCATCTAACGGGAGGGCCGTACGAGCAGTACTTC,CASSHLTGGPYEQYF
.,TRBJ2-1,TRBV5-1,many,TGCGCCAGCAGCTTCTCGAATGAGCAGTTCTTC,CASSFSNEQFF
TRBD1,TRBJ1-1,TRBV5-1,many,TGCGCCAGCAGCTTATGGGGGCAGGGGGACACTGAAGCTTTCTTT,CASSLWGQGDTEAFF
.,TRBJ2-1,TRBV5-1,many,TGCGCCAGCAGGTTGGGGGAGGCTGAGCAGTTCTTC,CASRLGEAEQFF
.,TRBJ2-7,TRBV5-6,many,TGTGCCAGCAGGGGGAATACCTACGAGCAGTACTTC,CASRGNTYEQYF
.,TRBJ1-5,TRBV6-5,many,TGTGCCAGCAAAATGGGTGGGGGGACCAATCAGCCCCAGCATTTT,CASKMGGGTNQPQHF
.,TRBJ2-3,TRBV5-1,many,TGCGCCAGCAGCTTGGTGTTGTATGGGGATACGCAGTATTTT,CASSLVLYGDTQYF
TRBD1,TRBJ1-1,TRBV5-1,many,TGCGCCAGCAGCTTGGTTTCCGGGACAGGTTTTAACACTGAAGCTTTCTTT,CASSLVSGTGFNTEAFF
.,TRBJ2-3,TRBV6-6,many,TGTGCCAGCAGTTACTCAGGGATGCTCACAGATACGCAGTATTTT,CASSYSGMLTDTQYF
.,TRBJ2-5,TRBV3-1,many,TGTGCCAGCAGCCAGTTGGTCGCCCAAGAGACCCAGTACTTC,CASSQLVAQETQYF
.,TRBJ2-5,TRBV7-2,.,TGTGCCACCAGCTTAGACAGACAAGACACCCAGTACTTC,CATSLDRQDTQYF
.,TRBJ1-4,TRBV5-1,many,TGCGCCAGCAGCTTGGCGAGGGCAACTAATGAAAAACTGTTTTTT,CASSLARATNEKLFF
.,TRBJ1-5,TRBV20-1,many,TGCAGTGCTGAGGACAGCCACAATCAGCCCCAGCATTTT,CSAEDSHNQPQHF
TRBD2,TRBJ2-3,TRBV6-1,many,TGTGCCAGCAGCCCTCGGGGTTCTAGCGGTTACACAGATACGCAGTATTTT,CASSPRGSSGYTDTQYF
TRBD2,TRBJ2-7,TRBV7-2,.,TGTCCCAGCAGCTTCCGGGGGGGGCCTGGTGAGCAGTACTTC,CPSSFRGGPGEQYF
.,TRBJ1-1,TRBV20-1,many,TGCAGTGCTAGAGATTCGAGGGGAGATGACACTGAAGCTTTCTTT,CSARDSRGDDTEAFF
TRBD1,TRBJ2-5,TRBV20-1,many,TGCAGTGCTAGCTTGGGACCTGACAGGGTTGGGGAGACCCAGTACTTC,CSASLGPDRVGETQYF
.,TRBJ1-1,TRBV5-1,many,TGCGCCAGCATGCGAGGTCGTCCCGGCACTGAAGCTTTCTTT,CASMRGRPGTEAFF
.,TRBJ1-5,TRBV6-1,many,TGTGCCAGCAGTGACCGGATGAGTAGCAATCAGCCCCAGCATTTT,CASSDRMSSNQPQHF
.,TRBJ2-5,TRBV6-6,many,TGTGCCAGCAGTAGGGCAGGGAAGCTGCAAGAGACCCAGTACTTC,CASSRAGKLQETQYF
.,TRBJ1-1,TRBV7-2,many,TGTGCCAGCAGCTTAGCCCAAATAAACACTGAAGCTTTCTTT,CASSLAQINTEAFF
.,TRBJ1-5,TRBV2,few,TGTGCCAGCAGTCGGACTCACTTGGAGAATCAGCCCCAGCATTTT,CASSRTHLENQPQHF
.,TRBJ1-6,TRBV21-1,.,TGTGCCAGCAGAGATTTGACAGGGCTTAGCTCCTATAATTCACCCCTCCACTTT,CASRDLTGLSSYNSPLHF
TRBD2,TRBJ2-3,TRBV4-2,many,TGTGCCAGCAGCCTTAGCGGGAGGGCCTATCTGAGCACAGATACGCAGTATTTT,CASSLSGRAYLSTDTQYF
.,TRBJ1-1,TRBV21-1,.,TGTGCCAGCAGCCCTGGGGCCAGGGGGCTCAGTGAAGCTTTCTTT,CASSPGARGLSEAFF
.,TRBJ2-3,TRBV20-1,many,TGCAGTATCTGGACAGATACGCAGTATTTT,CSIWTDTQYF
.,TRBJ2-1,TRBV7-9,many,TGTGCCAGCAGCTTCCAAGGGGTCCTGCTCCGTAATGAGCAGTTCTTC,CASSFQGVLLRNEQFF
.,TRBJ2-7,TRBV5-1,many,TGCGCCAGCAGCTTGGACCCCCGAACCTACGAGCAGTACTTC,CASSLDPRTYEQYF
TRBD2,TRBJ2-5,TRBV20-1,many,TGCAGTGCTCCCCCAGCGGGACGGCAAGAGACCCAGTACTTC,CSAPPAGRQETQYF
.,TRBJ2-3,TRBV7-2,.,TGTGCCAGCAGCCAATATACGTGGGGGTCAGATACGCAGTATTTT,CASSQYTWGSDTQYF
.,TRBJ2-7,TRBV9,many,TGTGCCAGCAGCGCTTGGGGTTACGCGGACGAGCAGTACTTC,CASSAWGYADEQYF
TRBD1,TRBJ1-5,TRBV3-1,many,TGTGCCAGCAGCCAAGATGCGACAGGGAATCAGCCCCAGCATTTT,CASSQDATGNQPQHF
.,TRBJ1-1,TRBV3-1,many,TGTGCCAGCAGCCGACGGGACTTTAACACTGAAGCTTTCTTT,CASSRRDFNTEAFF
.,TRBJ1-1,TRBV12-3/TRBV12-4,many,TGTGCCAGTAGAGGGGTTTCTGAAGCTTTCTTT,CASRGVSEAFF
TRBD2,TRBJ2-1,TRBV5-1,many,TGCGCCAGCAGCGCGGCCGGTGGAGCGGGAGGTTATGGTGAGCAGTTCTTC,CASSAAGGAGGYGEQFF
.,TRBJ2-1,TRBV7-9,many,TGTGCCAGCAGCCCCATATTGGAGCAGTTCTTC,CASSPILEQFF
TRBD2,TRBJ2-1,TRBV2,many,TGTGCCAGCAGTGAAGCCGGGACTAGCTCGGTCTATGAGCAGTTCTTC,CASSEAGTSSVYEQFF
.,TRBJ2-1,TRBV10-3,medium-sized,TGTGCCATCGGGACTGCCCTATACCGTGAAAACAATGAGCAGTTCTTC,CAIGTALYRENNEQFF
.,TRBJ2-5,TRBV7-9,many,TGTGCGACCGACAGCCAAGAGACCCAGTACTTC,CATDSQETQYF
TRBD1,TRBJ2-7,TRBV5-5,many,TGTGCCAGCAGCTTGCAGCCGGGACAGCCCTACGAGCAGTACTTC,CASSLQPGQPYEQYF
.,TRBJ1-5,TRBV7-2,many,TGTGCCAGCAGCTTTCATCAGGGATATCAGCCCCAGCATTTT,CASSFHQGYQPQHF
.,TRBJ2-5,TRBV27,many,TGTGCCAGCAGTTATGGGGGGGGGCTCCAAGAGACCCAGTACTTC,CASSYGGGLQETQYF
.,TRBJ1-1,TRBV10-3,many,TGTGCCATCAGCGGTGACAACGCCAACACTGAAGCTTTCTTT,CAISGDNANTEAFF
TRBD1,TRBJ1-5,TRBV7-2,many,TGTGCCAGCAGCTTCGGACAGGGGGGTAGTCAGCCCCAGCATTTT,CASSFGQGGSQPQHF
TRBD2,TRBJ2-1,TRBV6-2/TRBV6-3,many,TGTGCCAGCAGAGGACTAGATGGGACTAGCGGGTCTGTTGAGCAGTTCTTC,CASRGLDGTSGSVEQFF
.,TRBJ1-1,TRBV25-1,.,TGTGCCAGCAATCCGAGGTGGGGGAACACTGGAGCTTTCTTT,CASNPRWGNTGAFF
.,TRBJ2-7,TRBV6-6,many,TGTGCCAGCACTCCTTACCCGGGTGACCACGAGCAGTACTTC,CASTPYPGDHEQYF
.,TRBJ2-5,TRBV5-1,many,TGCGCCAGCAGCTCCTCAGAGACCCAGTACTTC,CASSSSETQYF
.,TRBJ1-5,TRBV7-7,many,TGTGCTAGCAGCTGCCGGACAGGCAATCAGCCCCAGCATTTT,CASSCRTGNQPQHF
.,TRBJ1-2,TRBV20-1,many,TGCAGTGCTAGAGAAGGGGGAGACTATGGCTACACCTTC,CSAREGGDYGYTF
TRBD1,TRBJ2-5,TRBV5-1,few,TGCGCCAGCAGCGCTGACAGGGGACAAGAGACCCAGTACTTC,CASSADRGQETQYF
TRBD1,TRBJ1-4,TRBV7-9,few,TGTGCCAGCAGCTCCCTACAGGGGGGACTGTTTTTT,CASSSLQGGLFF
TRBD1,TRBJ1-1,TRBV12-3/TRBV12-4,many,TGTGCCAACAGTACACGGACAGGGGCGCGGAACACTGAAGCTTTCTTT,CANSTRTGARNTEAFF